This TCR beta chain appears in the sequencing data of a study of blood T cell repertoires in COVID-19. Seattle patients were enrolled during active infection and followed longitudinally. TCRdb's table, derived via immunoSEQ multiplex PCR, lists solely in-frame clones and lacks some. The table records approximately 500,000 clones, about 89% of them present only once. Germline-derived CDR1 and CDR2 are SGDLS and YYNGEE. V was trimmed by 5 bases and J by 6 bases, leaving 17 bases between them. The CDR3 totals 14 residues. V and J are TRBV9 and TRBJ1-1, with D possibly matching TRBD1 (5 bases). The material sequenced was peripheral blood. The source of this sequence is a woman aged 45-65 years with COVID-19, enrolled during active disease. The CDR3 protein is CASRRGGAYAEAFF. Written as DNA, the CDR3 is TGTGCCAGCAGACGTGGAGGGGCTTACGCTGAAGCTTTCTTT.